Reported below is one T cell receptor beta chain. V lost 10 bases and J lost 3; bases outside the gene matches: 7. CDR3 size: 15 residues. Germline assignment: CDR1 LNHDA and CDR2 SQIVND (reference sequence). The sample belongs to a study of blood T cell repertoires in COVID-19. Whole-study context: Samples taken during acute and convalescent COVID-19 were collected in the United States, Italy and Spain.

The table came from immunoSEQ multiplex PCR; TCRdb's copy has only in-frame clones and leaves some out. Of approximately 25,000 clones in the sample, approximately 74% are singletons; the top ten hold about 6%. Followed longitudinally, the Seattle patients had been enrolled during active infection. The sample taken for sequencing was peripheral blood. The receptor's source is a man aged 45-65 years with COVID-19, enrolled during active disease. The rearrangement links TRBV19 to TRBJ2-2; TRBD2 aligns across 11 bases. The CDR3: CATRPLAGDTGELFF. The DNA for the CDR3 is TGTGCCACCCGACCACTAGCGGGAGACACCGGGGAGCTGTTTTTT. The whole variable domain, filled in from reference TRBV19 and TRBJ2-2, reads DGGITQSPKYLFRKEGQNVTLSCEQNLNHDAMYWYRQDPGQGLRLIYYSQIVNDFQKGDIAEGYSVSREKKESFPLTVTSAQKNPTAFYLCATRPLAGDTGELFFGEGSRLTVL.